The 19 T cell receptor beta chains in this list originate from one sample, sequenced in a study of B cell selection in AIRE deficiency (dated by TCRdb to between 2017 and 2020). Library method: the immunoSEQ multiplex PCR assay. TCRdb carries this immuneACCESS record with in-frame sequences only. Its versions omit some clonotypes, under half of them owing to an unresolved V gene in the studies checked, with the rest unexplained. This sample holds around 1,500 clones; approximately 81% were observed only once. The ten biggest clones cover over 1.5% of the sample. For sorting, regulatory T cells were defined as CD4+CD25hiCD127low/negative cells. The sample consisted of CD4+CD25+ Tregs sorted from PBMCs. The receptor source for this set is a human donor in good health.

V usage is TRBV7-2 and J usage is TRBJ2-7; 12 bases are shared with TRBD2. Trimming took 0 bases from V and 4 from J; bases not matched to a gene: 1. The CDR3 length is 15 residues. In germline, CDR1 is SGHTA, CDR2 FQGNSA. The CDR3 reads CASSLAGTSGYEQYF. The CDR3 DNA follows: TGTGCCAGCAGCTTAGCTGGGACTAGCGGGTACGAGCAGTACTTC.

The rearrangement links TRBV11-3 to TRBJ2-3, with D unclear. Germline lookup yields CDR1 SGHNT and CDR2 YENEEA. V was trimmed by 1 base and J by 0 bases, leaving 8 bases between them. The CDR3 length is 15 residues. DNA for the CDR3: TGTGCCAGCAGCTTAGTGGGCAGAAGCACAGATACGCAGTATTTT. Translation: CASSLVGRSTDTQYF.

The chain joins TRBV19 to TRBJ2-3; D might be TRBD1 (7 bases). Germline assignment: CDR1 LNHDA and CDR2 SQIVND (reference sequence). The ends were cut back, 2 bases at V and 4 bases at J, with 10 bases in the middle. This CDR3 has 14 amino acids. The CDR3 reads CASSIRRGPDTQYF. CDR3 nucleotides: TGTGCCAGTAGTATAAGGAGGGGGCCAGATACGCAGTATTTT.

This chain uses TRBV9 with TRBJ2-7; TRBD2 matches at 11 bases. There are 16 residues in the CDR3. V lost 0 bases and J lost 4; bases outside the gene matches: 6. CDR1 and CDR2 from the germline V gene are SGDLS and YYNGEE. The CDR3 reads CASSVGGLAELYEQYF. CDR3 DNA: TGTGCCAGCAGCGTAGGGGGACTAGCGGAGCTTTACGAGCAGTACTTC.

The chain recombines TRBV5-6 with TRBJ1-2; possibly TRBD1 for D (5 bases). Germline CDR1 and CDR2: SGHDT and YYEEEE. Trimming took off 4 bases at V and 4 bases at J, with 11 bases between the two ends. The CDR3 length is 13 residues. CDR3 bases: TGTGCCAGCAGCCCCGGGACGAGCTATGGCTACACCTTC. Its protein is CASSPGTSYGYTF.

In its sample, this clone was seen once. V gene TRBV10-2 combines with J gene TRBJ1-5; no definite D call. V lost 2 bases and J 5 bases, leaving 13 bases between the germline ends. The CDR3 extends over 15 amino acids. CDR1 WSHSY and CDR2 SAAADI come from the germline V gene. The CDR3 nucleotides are TGCGCCAGCAGTGAGATAGGGATCCGAGATCAGCCCCAGCATTTT. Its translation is CASSEIGIRDQPQHF.

DNA of the CDR3: TGCGCCAGCAGCTTGGGGTACTATGGCTACACCTTC. Its translation: CASSLGYYGYTF. The gene calls are TRBV5-1 and TRBJ1-2; no firm D call. CDR3 length: 12 residues. From germline, CDR1 is SGHRS and CDR2 YFSETQ. Trimming took 0 bases from V and 3 from J, leaving 3 bases between them.

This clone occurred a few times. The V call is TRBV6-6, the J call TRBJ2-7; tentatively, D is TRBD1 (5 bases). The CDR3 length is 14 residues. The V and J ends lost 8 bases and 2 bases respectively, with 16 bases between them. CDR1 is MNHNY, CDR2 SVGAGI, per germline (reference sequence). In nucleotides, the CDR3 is TGTGCCAGCCGGCGAGGCAGGGCCCCCTACGAGCAGTACTTC. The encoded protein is CASRRGRAPYEQYF.

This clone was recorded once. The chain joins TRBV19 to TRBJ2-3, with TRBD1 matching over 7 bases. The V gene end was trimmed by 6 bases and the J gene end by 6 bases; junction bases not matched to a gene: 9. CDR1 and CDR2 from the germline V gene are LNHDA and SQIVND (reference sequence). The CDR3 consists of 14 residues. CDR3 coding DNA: TGTGCCAGTAGCATAAGGGGGCCCGGGGATACGCAGTATTTT. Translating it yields CASSIRGPGDTQYF.

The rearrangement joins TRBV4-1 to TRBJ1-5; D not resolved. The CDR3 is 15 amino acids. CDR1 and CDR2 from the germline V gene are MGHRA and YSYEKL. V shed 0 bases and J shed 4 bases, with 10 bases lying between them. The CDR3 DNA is TGCGCCAGCAGCCAAGAGGATGTGTTTAATCAGCCCCAGCATTTT. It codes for CASSQEDVFNQPQHF.

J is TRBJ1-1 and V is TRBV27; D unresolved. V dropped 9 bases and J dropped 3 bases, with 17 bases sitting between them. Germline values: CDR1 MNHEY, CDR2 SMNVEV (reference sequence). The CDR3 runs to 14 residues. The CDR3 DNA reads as TGTGCCAGTTTCGGCGGGTGGAGAGACACTGAAGCTTTCTTT. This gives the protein CASFGGWRDTEAFF.

The CDR3 loop is CASLGGGTIYF. The CDR3 DNA follows: TGTGCCTCCCTAGGGGGTGGCACCATATATTTT. The gene calls are TRBV10-3 and TRBJ1-3; a possible D gene is TRBD1 (6 bases). This CDR3 spans 11 amino acids. Germline V gene data show CDR1 as ENHRY and CDR2 as SYGVKD. V lost 11 bases to trimming and J lost 9 bases, with 14 bases between them.

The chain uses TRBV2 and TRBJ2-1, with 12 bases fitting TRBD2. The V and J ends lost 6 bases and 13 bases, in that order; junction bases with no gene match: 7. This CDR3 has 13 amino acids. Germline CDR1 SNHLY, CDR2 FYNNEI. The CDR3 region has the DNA TGTGCCAGCAGGGCTAGCGGGAGGGCTACCCAGTTCTTC. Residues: CASRASGRATQFF.

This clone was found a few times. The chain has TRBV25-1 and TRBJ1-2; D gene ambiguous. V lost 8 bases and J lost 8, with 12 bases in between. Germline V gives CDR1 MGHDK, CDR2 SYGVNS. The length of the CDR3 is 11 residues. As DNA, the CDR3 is TGTGCCAGCTGGGAGGGCCAGGGCTACACCTTC. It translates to CASWEGQGYTF.

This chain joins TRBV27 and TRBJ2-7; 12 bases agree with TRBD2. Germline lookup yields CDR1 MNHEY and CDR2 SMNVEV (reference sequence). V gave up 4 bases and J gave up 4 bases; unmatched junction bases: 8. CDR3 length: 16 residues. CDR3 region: CASSSGLAGLVYEQYF. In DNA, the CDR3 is TGTGCCAGCAGTTCTGGACTAGCGGGACTAGTGTACGAGCAGTACTTC.

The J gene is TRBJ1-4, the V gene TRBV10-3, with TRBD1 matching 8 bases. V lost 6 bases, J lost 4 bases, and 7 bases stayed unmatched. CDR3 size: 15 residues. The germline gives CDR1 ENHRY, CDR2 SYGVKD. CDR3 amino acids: CAIRKGQVYNEKLFF. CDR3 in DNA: TGTGCCATCAGAAAGGGACAGGTGTATAATGAAAAACTGTTTTTT.

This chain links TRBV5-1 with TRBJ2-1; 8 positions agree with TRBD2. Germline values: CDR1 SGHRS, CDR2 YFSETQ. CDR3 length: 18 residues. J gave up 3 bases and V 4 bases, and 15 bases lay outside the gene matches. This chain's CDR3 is CASSPTRGAGVRYNEQFF. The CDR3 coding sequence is TGCGCCAGCAGCCCAACCCGAGGAGCGGGAGTACGCTACAATGAGCAGTTCTTC.

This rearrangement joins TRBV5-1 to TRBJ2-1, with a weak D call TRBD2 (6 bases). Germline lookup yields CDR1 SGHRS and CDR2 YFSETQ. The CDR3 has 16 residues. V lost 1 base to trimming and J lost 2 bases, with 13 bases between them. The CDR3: CASSLLGSGTYNEQFF. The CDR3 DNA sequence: TGCGCCAGCAGCTTGCTCGGGAGTGGTACCTACAATGAGCAGTTCTTC. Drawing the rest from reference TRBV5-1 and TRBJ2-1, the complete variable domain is KAGVTQTPRYLIKTRGQQVTLSCSPISGHRSVSWYQQTPGQGLQFLFEYFSETQRNKGNFPGRFSGRQFSNSRSEMNVSTLELGDSALYLCASSLLGSGTYNEQFFGPGTRLTVL.

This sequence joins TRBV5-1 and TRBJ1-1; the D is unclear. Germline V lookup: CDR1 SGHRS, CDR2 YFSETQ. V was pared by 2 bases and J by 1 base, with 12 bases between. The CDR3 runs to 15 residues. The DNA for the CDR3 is TGCGCCAGCAGCTTCGGGGAAAGGACGAACACTGAAGCTTTCTTT. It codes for CASSFGERTNTEAFF.